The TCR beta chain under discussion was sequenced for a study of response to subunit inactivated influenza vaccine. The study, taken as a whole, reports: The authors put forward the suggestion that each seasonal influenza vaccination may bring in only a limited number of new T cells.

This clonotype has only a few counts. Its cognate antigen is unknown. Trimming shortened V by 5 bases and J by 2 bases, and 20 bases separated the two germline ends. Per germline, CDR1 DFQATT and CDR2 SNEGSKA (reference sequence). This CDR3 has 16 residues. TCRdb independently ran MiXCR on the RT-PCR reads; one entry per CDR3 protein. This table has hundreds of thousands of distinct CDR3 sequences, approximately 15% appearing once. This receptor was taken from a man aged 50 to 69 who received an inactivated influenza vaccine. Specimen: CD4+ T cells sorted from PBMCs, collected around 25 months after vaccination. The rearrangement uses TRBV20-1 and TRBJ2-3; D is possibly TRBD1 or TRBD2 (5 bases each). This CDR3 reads CSAHSTRRGPTDTQYF. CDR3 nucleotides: TGCAGTGCTCATTCCACACGACGGGGCCCCACAGATACGCAGTATTTT.